This TCR beta chain was captured in a study of Graves' ophthalmopathy and Graves' hyperthyroidism. Study-level points and caveats: Most thyroid clonotypes with frequency above 0.001 were detected in blood too.

The TCR beta CDR3 regions underwent amplification from RNA transcripts. First-round RT-PCR employed HTBI primers, with a second-round multiplex PCR after it. TCRdb used MiXCR to reprocess the multiplex PCR reads, holding one entry per CDR3 protein. The sample comprises over a million distinct CDR3 sequences, 35% to 45% of which are singletons, and around 10% rests with the top ten. This clonotype appeared many times. What it binds is not known. The CDR3 loop spans 13 amino acids. Between the trimmed V and J ends, which lost 6 bases and 2 bases, there was a span of 10 bases. CDR1 is SGHDN and CDR2 is FVKESK in the germline V gene. In this cohort, patients with other autoimmune diseases, uncontrolled infections, pregnancy or lactation were excluded.

The clonotype originates from an adult man with Graves' hyperthyroidism. Sequencing was performed on peripheral blood or thyroid tissue (not recorded which). The rearrangement joins TRBV14 to TRBJ1-1; D is ambiguous. As DNA, the CDR3 is TGTGCCAGCAGATTCGGAATAAACACTGAAGCTTTCTTT. Protein: CASRFGINTEAFF. The whole variable domain, filled in from reference TRBV14 and TRBJ1-1, reads EAGVTQFPSHSVIEKGQTVTLRCDPISGHDNLYWYRRVMGKEIKFLLHFVKESKQDESGMPNNRFLAERTGGTYSTLKVQPAELEDSGVYFCASRFGINTEAFFGQGTRLTVV.